A single sample gave rise to the 24 T cell receptor beta chains below, sequenced in a study of shared clonotypes between healthy human individuals. Sequencing used immunoSEQ multiplex PCR; TCRdb keeps in-frame clones, though not all of them. The repertoire holds over 2,000,000 clones, with 93% as singletons. Terminally differentiated effector memory CD45RA+ cells were excluded from the naive CD8 cells, which were CD45RO-negative and positively selected for CCR7. Material: naive CD8+ T cells from PBMCs. Receptor source: a man aged 18 to 29 in good health. Some clones in this sample may be carry-over from other donors' samples.

The chain joins TRBV28 to TRBJ2-2, with a weak D call TRBD2 (6 bases). V was pared by 6 bases and J by 0 bases, with 14 bases between. Germline V gene sequence: CDR1 MDHEN, CDR2 SYDVKM. The CDR3 spans 16 residues. CDR3 residues: CASRPSTSTNTGELFF. The DNA for the CDR3 is TGTGCCAGCAGACCATCGACTAGTACGAACACCGGGGAGCTGTTTTTT.

The chain combines TRBV6-5 with TRBJ2-7, with TRBD2 identical over 10 bases. V dropped 6 bases and J dropped 0; count of bases not matched to a gene: 5. Germline V CDR1 and CDR2: MNHEY, SVGAGI. The CDR3 contains 15 residues. CDR3 coding DNA: TGTGCCAGCAGCCAACGGACTAGCGGCTCCTACGAGCAGTACTTC. Translation gives CASSQRTSGSYEQYF.

The chain has TRBV7-9 and TRBJ1-6; tentative D call: TRBD1 (6 bases). V was cut by 0 bases and J by 6 bases, with 9 bases left in between. This CDR3 has 15 residues. The germline CDR1 and CDR2 sequences are SEHNR and FQNEAQ (reference sequence). The CDR3 reads CASSLAQGGNSPLHF. The CDR3 DNA is TGTGCCAGCAGCTTAGCACAGGGAGGTAATTCACCCCTCCACTTT.

This clone was detected only once. The chain carries TRBV7-9 and TRBJ2-1; D tentatively reads TRBD1 or TRBD2 (5 bases each). This CDR3 is 13 amino acids long. V lost 4 bases, J lost 5 bases, and 9 bases lay in between. CDR1 and CDR2 from the germline V gene are SEHNR and FQNEAQ (reference sequence). The CDR3 spells CASSWDGNNEQFF. As DNA, the CDR3 is TGTGCCAGCAGCTGGGACGGGAACAATGAGCAGTTCTTC.

This clone appeared a single time. The chain employs TRBV7-6 and TRBJ2-1, with 9 bases aligning to TRBD1. Per germline, CDR1 SGHVS and CDR2 FNYEAQ. V trimming: 5 bases; J trimming: 3 bases; junction bases outside the gene matches: 8. CDR3 length: 16 residues. The CDR3 sequence: CASSRRTGAIYNEQFF. DNA for the CDR3: TGTGCCAGCAGCCGGCGGACAGGGGCGATCTACAATGAGCAGTTCTTC.

The gene calls are TRBV19 and TRBJ2-3, with D unresolved. V shed 5 bases and J shed 6 bases, with 9 bases lying between them. The CDR3 spans 12 residues. Germline CDR1 LNHDA, CDR2 SQIVND (reference sequence). The CDR3, as DNA: TGTGCCAGTAGTGCAGGAAGGGATACGCAGTATTTT. Its translation: CASSAGRDTQYF.

Of note for this clone: Other DNA sequences in this sample translate to the same CDR3. The chain links TRBV4-1 to TRBJ1-4, with D hard to call. The germline V gene encodes CDR1 MGHRA and CDR2 YSYEKL. There are 16 residues in the CDR3. The germline V and J ends were trimmed by 3 bases and 3 bases, with 14 bases remaining between them. CDR3: CASSHPRETANEKLFF. CDR3 nucleotides: TGCGCCAGCAGCCACCCGCGGGAGACGGCTAATGAAAAACTGTTTTTT.

V usage is TRBV5-1 and J usage is TRBJ1-4, with 7 bases aligning to TRBD1. CDR1 is SGHRS and CDR2 is YFSETQ in the germline V gene. The CDR3 has 17 residues. V lost 4 bases and J lost 0; bases outside the gene matches: 9. CDR3 in amino acids: CASSKPGQPATNEKLFF. Written as DNA, the CDR3 is TGCGCCAGCAGCAAACCGGGACAGCCTGCAACTAATGAAAAACTGTTTTTT.

The V call is TRBV2, the J call TRBJ2-7; a weak D match, TRBD2 (6 bases). CDR3 length equals 14 residues. V shed 2 bases and J shed 2 bases, with 10 bases lying between them. Looked up from germline, CDR1 is SNHLY and CDR2 is FYNNEI. This chain's CDR3 is CASSEHGRTYEQYF. Here the CDR3 DNA reads TGTGCCAGCAGTGAACATGGGAGGACCTACGAGCAGTACTTC. The full variable domain, with the rest looked up from reference TRBV2 and TRBJ2-7, is EPEVTQTPSHQVTQMGQEVILRCVPISNHLYFYWYRQILGQKVEFLVSFYNNEISEKSEIFDDQFSVERPDGSNFTLKIRSTKLEDSAMYFCASSEHGRTYEQYFGPGTRLTVT.

This clone was seen just once. The chain carries TRBV9 and TRBJ2-2; 10 nucleotides match TRBD2. Germline CDR1 reads SGDLS; CDR2 reads YYNGEE. After removal of 0 bases from V and 3 bases from J, the junction contained 2 bases not matched to a gene. The CDR3 is made up of 16 amino acids. CDR3 loop: CASSVGLAGDTGELFF. The CDR3, as DNA: TGTGCCAGCAGCGTAGGGCTAGCGGGAGACACCGGGGAGCTGTTTTTT. The full variable domain, its missing parts supplied by reference TRBV9 and TRBJ2-2, is DSGVTQTPKHLITATGQRVTLRCSPRSGDLSVYWYQQSLDQGLQFLIQYYNGEERAKGNILERFSAQQFPDLHSELNLSSLELGDSALYFCASSVGLAGDTGELFFGEGSRLTVL.

This clone was seen a single time. V usage is TRBV7-9 and J usage is TRBJ2-7, with 7 bases that match TRBD2. This CDR3 is 17 amino acids long. V shed 7 bases, J shed 1 base, and the junction held 16 bases outside the gene matches. Germline V gene lookup returns CDR1 SEHNR and CDR2 FQNEAQ (reference sequence). CDR3 DNA sequence: TGTGCCAGCAACCCCATGGGGGGGAGGGCGAGATCCTACGAGCAGTACTTC. It yields the protein CASNPMGGRARSYEQYF.

Remarks on this clone: Other DNA sequences in the sample encode the same CDR3. V usage is TRBV7-9 and J usage is TRBJ2-7; D not resolved. This CDR3 comprises 13 residues. Per germline, CDR1 SEHNR and CDR2 FQNEAQ (reference sequence). V was trimmed by 1 base and J by 2 bases, leaving 6 bases between them. The CDR3 loop reads CASSLDRAYEQYF. In DNA, the CDR3 is TGTGCCAGCAGCTTAGACAGAGCCTACGAGCAGTACTTC.

The genes are TRBV7-3 and TRBJ2-1, with D perhaps TRBD1 (5 bases). Germline lookup yields CDR1 SGHTA and CDR2 FQGTGA. V shed 4 bases and J shed 2 bases, with 12 bases lying between them. This CDR3 contains 15 residues. The CDR3 DNA reads as TGTGCCAGCAGCTATTTGCAGGGCCCCTACAATGAGCAGTTCTTC. Translation: CASSYLQGPYNEQFF.

A remark on this clone: Other nucleotide sequences in the sample specify the same CDR3. This sequence joins TRBV27 and TRBJ2-1; 7 bases align to TRBD1. The trim removed 5 bases at V and 8 bases at J, leaving 3 bases unmatched. Germline-derived CDR1 and CDR2 are MNHEY and SMNVEV (reference sequence). The CDR3 consists of 12 residues. CDR3 coding DNA: TGTGCCAGCAGTCCAGGGGGAGATGAGCAGTTCTTC. It translates to CASSPGGDEQFF.

V is TRBV6-4 and J is TRBJ1-2; D uncertain. The CDR3 contains 15 residues. The germline CDR1 and CDR2 sequences are MRHNA and SNTAGT. Trimming pared 4 bases from V and 1 base from J, leaving 13 bases between. The CDR3 spells CASSGNQRFNYGYTF. The CDR3 bases are TGTGCCAGCAGTGGGAACCAAAGATTTAACTATGGCTACACCTTC.

CDR3 in DNA: TGTGCCAGCAGCTTAGATGCCAGATATGCGAACACCGGGGAGCTGTTTTTT. This gives the protein CASSLDARYANTGELFF. The chain employs TRBV7-6 and TRBJ2-2; no clear D gene. CDR3 length equals 17 residues. The V end was cut by 1 base, the J end by 0 bases, with 12 bases between. Looked up from germline, CDR1 is SGHVS and CDR2 is FNYEAQ.

This clone was recorded once. This chain's CDR3 is CASSVAGGTHQPQHF. CDR3 nucleotide sequence: TGTGCCAGCAGCGTAGCCGGGGGCACGCATCAGCCCCAGCATTTT. The rearrangement joins TRBV9 to TRBJ1-5; tentatively, D is TRBD1 (6 bases). With 0 bases removed from V and 5 bases from J, the gap between germline ends came to 12 bases. Germline V gene sequence: CDR1 SGDLS, CDR2 YYNGEE. The CDR3 consists of 15 residues.

The chain has TRBV2 and TRBJ2-7; D uncertain. From germline, CDR1 is SNHLY and CDR2 FYNNEI. Between the trimmed V and J ends, which lost 2 bases and 3 bases, there was a span of 11 bases. This CDR3 has 14 residues. As DNA, the CDR3 is TGTGCCAGCAGTGAAATACTGGAGAGCTACGAGCAGTACTTC. Amino acids: CASSEILESYEQYF.

The V and J genes are TRBV6-6 and TRBJ1-2; D ambiguous. The CDR3 covers 12 residues. Trimming cost V 6 bases and J 1 base, with 6 bases left between them. Germline V gene sequence: CDR1 MNHNY, CDR2 SVGAGI (reference sequence). The CDR3 DNA reads as TGTGCCAGCAGGGTAAATAACTATGGCTACACCTTC. Translation gives CASRVNNYGYTF.

The chain is built from TRBV28 and TRBJ2-7, with D perhaps matching TRBD1 or TRBD2 (5 bases each). Trimming pared 7 bases from V and 7 bases from J, leaving 20 bases between. The CDR3 sequence is 14 residues long. CDR1 and CDR2 from the germline V gene are MDHEN and SYDVKM. The DNA of the CDR3 is TGTGCCAGCAAAGTGGACGGGGCCTTGGGAGAGCAGTACTTC. Translated, it gives CASKVDGALGEQYF.

Details on this clone: The sample holds other DNA sequences that translate to the same CDR3. The chain recombines TRBV5-4 with TRBJ2-1; 8 bases align to TRBD2. The CDR3 is 15 amino acids. CDR1 is SGHNT and CDR2 is YYREEE in the germline V gene (reference sequence). Losses at the gene ends were 1 base for V and 5 bases for J; bases not matched to a gene: 5. The CDR3 region is CASSLKRELHNEQFF. The CDR3, as DNA: TGTGCCAGCAGCTTGAAGCGGGAGCTTCACAATGAGCAGTTCTTC.

This chain uses TRBV2 with TRBJ2-7; D could derive from TRBD1 or TRBD2 (5 bases each). Deletions cut 3 bases from V and 0 bases from J, with 12 bases between. There are 15 residues in the CDR3. The germline V gene encodes CDR1 SNHLY and CDR2 FYNNEI. CDR3 residues: CASSDYGAGSYEQYF. The CDR3 coding sequence is TGTGCCAGCAGTGATTACGGGGCGGGCTCCTACGAGCAGTACTTC.

V usage is TRBV7-9 and J usage is TRBJ1-5, with 7 nucleotides matching TRBD1. This CDR3 region has 16 residues. In germline, CDR1 is SEHNR, CDR2 FQNEAQ (reference sequence). Trimming removed 5 bases from V and 0 bases from J; junction bases left unmatched: 7. The CDR3 is CASSDSGQSSNQPQHF. As DNA, the CDR3 is TGTGCCAGCAGCGACTCGGGACAGAGTAGCAATCAGCCCCAGCATTTT.

The chain uses TRBV4-2 and TRBJ1-5; maybe TRBD1 (5 bases). The CDR3 length is 16 residues. V lost 0 bases to trimming and J lost 4 bases, with 13 bases between them. Per the germline V gene, CDR1 is LGHNA and CDR2 is YNFKEQ. The CDR3 DNA sequence: TGTGCCAGCAGCCAAGATTACAGGACCTATAATCAGCCCCAGCATTTT. Translation: CASSQDYRTYNQPQHF.